This T cell receptor (beta chain) was sequenced for a study of T cells in Graves' hyperthyroidism and ophthalmopathy. The study excluded patients with uncontrolled infection, other autoimmune disease, pregnancy or lactation. Amplification yielded TCR beta CDR3 regions, with RNA transcripts as the source. The HTBI set primed first-round TCR CDR3 RT-PCR. TCRdb ran MiXCR on the multiplex PCR reads and lists one entry per CDR3 protein. This repertoire shows a few hundred thousand distinct CDR3 sequences, around 18% found once; its top ten account for around 15%. The V end was cut by 6 bases, the J end by 0 bases, with 11 bases between. The CDR3 length is 14 residues. This clonotype has ten or more counts. Its cognate antigen is unknown. Study findings and constraints: Blood also contained most expanded thyroid clonotypes above 0.001. Ophthalmopathy could be told apart from stable hyperthyroidism with a 13 V-J model.

The sample taken for sequencing was blood. V gene TRBV12-3 or TRBV12-4 combines with J gene TRBJ2-5; no definite D call. The sequence was obtained from a woman aged 40 to 49 with Graves' ophthalmopathy. The DNA of the CDR3 is TGTGCCAGCAGCACGACACGCCACCAAGAGACCCAGTACTTC. Translation: CASSTTRHQETQYF.